This TCR beta chain was recovered during a study of shared T cell receptors in the human thymus. This clone was observed once. The repertoire was sequenced with immunoSEQ multiplex PCR; TCRdb's copy has only in-frame clones and lacks some. The profile covers hundreds of thousands of clones, with around 93% appearing a single time and about 0.02% taken by the ten largest. What was sequenced was thymocytes. The sequence was collected from a human donor.

CDR3 nucleotide sequence: TGTGCCAGCAGTACAATAGCAGGCAAAAACACCGGGGAGCTGTTTTTT. Encoded protein: CASSTIAGKNTGELFF. The V gene is TRBV27, the J gene TRBJ2-2, with D unclear. Trimming removed 5 bases from V and 2 bases from J, with 15 bases in between. The CDR3 is made up of 16 amino acids. In germline, CDR1 is MNHEY, CDR2 SMNVEV (reference sequence).